This T cell receptor (beta chain) comes out of a study of T-cell reconstitution after alpha-beta-depleted transplantation in children. A library of TCRbeta sequences, prepared with unique molecular identifiers, was generated. TCRdb independently ran MiXCR on the PCR reads; one entry per CDR3 protein. This table has around 440,000 distinct CDR3 sequences, roughly 17% appearing once. Study observations and caveats: Alpha-beta T cells about two months after transplant reportedly derived from several hundred expanded graft clones. Most T-cell counts and diversity one year after the transplant came from T cells that were newly produced. High day-60 TCRbeta diversity in some patients came from surviving recipient T cells and thymic progenitors.

Note on this clonotype: What it binds is unknown.

There are 15 residues in the CDR3. Germline V gives CDR1 DFQATT, CDR2 SNEGSKA (reference sequence). Trimming left V 0 bases short and J 6 bases short, with 18 bases between. This chain uses TRBV20-1 with TRBJ2-7; weak D call: TRBD2 (6 bases). Sequences were derived from PBMCs, mostly from graft donor cells, sampled 360 days after TCRalphabeta/CD19-depleted stem cell transplant. The clonotype originates from a boy less than two years old who had a stem cell transplant for Wiskott-Aldrich syndrome, so the T cells may come from the graft donor. The CDR3 DNA reads as TGCAGTGCTAGAGATCATCCGGTGGGGGGAGTCGAGCAGTACTTC. Amino acid sequence: CSARDHPVGGVEQYF.